These T cell receptor beta chains were read from a single sample in a study of T-cell memory formation after mild COVID-19. TCRdb itself ran the 5' RACE reads through MiXCR, one entry per CDR3 protein. The profile shows about 610,000 distinct CDR3 sequences, approximately 15% of them singletons. Input material: PBMCs or a T cell subset sorted from them (not recorded which). These receptors originate from an adult woman who had mild COVID-19 (a few samples of this study predate the infection). Cell type and time point are not known. CDR3s include the opening cysteine and the closing phenylalanine or tryptophan. Fields, in order: V gene, clone size, D gene, J gene, CDR3 protein, CDR3 DNA. D genes are given only for firm matches. A row's size may be missing; if present it is once, few, many or a size class.

V gene: TRBV12-3/TRBV12-4
clone size: -
D gene: -
J gene: TRBJ2-7
CDR3 protein: CASWKGSETGEQYF
CDR3 DNA: TGTGCCAGCTGGAAGGGATCCGAGACGGGGGAGCAGTACTTC

V gene: TRBV5-6
clone size: few
D gene: -
J gene: TRBJ2-5
CDR3 protein: CASSLGDRIGKETQYF
CDR3 DNA: TGTGCCAGCAGCTTGGGGGACCGGATTGGCAAAGAGACCCAGTACTTC

V gene: TRBV28
clone size: -
D gene: -
J gene: TRBJ1-2
CDR3 protein: CASSPPRGSNYGYTF
CDR3 DNA: TGTGCCAGCAGTCCCCCCCGTGGCAGTAACTATGGCTACACCTTC

V gene: TRBV12-3/TRBV12-4
clone size: -
D gene: TRBD2
J gene: TRBJ2-7
CDR3 protein: CASSLGSGGNKQYF
CDR3 DNA: TGTGCCAGCAGTTTGGGTAGCGGGGGAAATAAGCAGTACTTC

V gene: TRBV29-1
clone size: few
D gene: -
J gene: TRBJ1-1
CDR3 protein: CSAQEGMNTEAFF
CDR3 DNA: TGCAGCGCTCAGGAGGGGATGAACACTGAAGCTTTCTTT

V gene: TRBV11-2
clone size: few
D gene: -
J gene: TRBJ2-3
CDR3 protein: CASSLGLAGSTQYF
CDR3 DNA: TGTGCCAGCAGCTTAGGTCTAGCTGGAAGTACGCAGTATTTT

V gene: TRBV4-1
clone size: -
D gene: TRBD2
J gene: TRBJ2-7
CDR3 protein: CATSAGDSYEQYF
CDR3 DNA: TGCGCCACTTCGGCGGGGGACTCCTACGAGCAGTACTTC

V gene: TRBV12-3/TRBV12-4
clone size: few
D gene: TRBD1
J gene: TRBJ1-2
CDR3 protein: CASSPTGGGSGGYTF
CDR3 DNA: TGTGCCAGCAGTCCTACAGGGGGTGGCAGTGGGGGCTACACCTTC

V gene: TRBV7-9
clone size: -
D gene: -
J gene: TRBJ1-2
CDR3 protein: CASSSRGRNYGYTF
CDR3 DNA: TGTGCCAGCAGCTCACGCGGACGGAACTATGGCTACACCTTC

V gene: TRBV7-7
clone size: -
D gene: TRBD2
J gene: TRBJ2-1
CDR3 protein: CASSPSIAGSSYNEQFF
CDR3 DNA: TGTGCTAGCAGCCCAAGTATAGCGGGGAGCTCCTACAATGAGCAGTTCTTC

V gene: TRBV12-3/TRBV12-4
clone size: -
D gene: -
J gene: TRBJ2-1
CDR3 protein: CASSLPQREQFF
CDR3 DNA: TGTGCCAGCAGTTTACCACAGCGGGAGCAGTTCTTC

V gene: TRBV24-1
clone size: few
D gene: -
J gene: TRBJ2-3
CDR3 protein: CATSEPSAGHTDTQYF
CDR3 DNA: TGTGCCACCAGTGAGCCCAGCGCGGGTCACACAGATACGCAGTATTTT

V gene: TRBV7-9
clone size: few
D gene: -
J gene: TRBJ2-7
CDR3 protein: CASSLATDEQYF
CDR3 DNA: TGTGCCAGCAGCTTGGCGACGGACGAGCAGTACTTC

V gene: TRBV7-4
clone size: -
D gene: TRBD1
J gene: TRBJ2-1
CDR3 protein: CASSSSDRFHVLNEQFF
CDR3 DNA: TGTGCCAGCAGCTCCTCGGACAGGTTCCATGTTCTCAATGAGCAGTTCTTC

V gene: TRBV7-9
clone size: -
D gene: TRBD1
J gene: TRBJ1-2
CDR3 protein: CASSPTTGGDGYTF
CDR3 DNA: TGTGCCAGCAGCCCTACGACAGGGGGCGATGGCTACACCTTC

V gene: TRBV12-3/TRBV12-4
clone size: -
D gene: TRBD1
J gene: TRBJ2-3
CDR3 protein: CASSQSPDREEGDTQYF
CDR3 DNA: TGTGCCAGCAGCCAGAGCCCGGACAGGGAAGAAGGAGATACGCAGTATTTT

V gene: TRBV12-3/TRBV12-4
clone size: few
D gene: TRBD1
J gene: TRBJ1-1
CDR3 protein: CASSSLQGAAFF
CDR3 DNA: TGTGCCAGCAGTTCGTTACAGGGGGCCGCTTTCTTT

V gene: TRBV3-1
clone size: -
D gene: -
J gene: TRBJ2-1
CDR3 protein: CASAEWLLSSYNEQFF
CDR3 DNA: TGTGCCAGCGCAGAGTGGCTCCTGTCCTCCTACAATGAGCAGTTCTTC

V gene: TRBV27
clone size: few
D gene: -
J gene: TRBJ2-7
CDR3 protein: CASRGHNSYEQYF
CDR3 DNA: TGTGCCAGCAGGGGACATAACTCCTACGAGCAGTACTTC

V gene: TRBV7-8
clone size: few
D gene: TRBD2
J gene: TRBJ2-7
CDR3 protein: CASSRRGEGLRNEQYF
CDR3 DNA: TGTGCCAGCAGCCGTCGTGGGGAGGGCCTCCGGAACGAGCAGTACTTC

V gene: TRBV5-1
clone size: few
D gene: TRBD1
J gene: TRBJ1-1
CDR3 protein: CASSLFTGGGWTEAFF
CDR3 DNA: TGCGCCAGCAGCTTGTTTACAGGGGGCGGTTGGACTGAAGCTTTCTTT

V gene: TRBV7-2
clone size: once
D gene: -
J gene: TRBJ1-1
CDR3 protein: CASSFLEGRMNTEAFF
CDR3 DNA: TGTGCCAGCAGCTTCCTGGAGGGGCGGATGAACACTGAAGCTTTCTTT

V gene: TRBV2
clone size: -
D gene: -
J gene: TRBJ1-2
CDR3 protein: CASSEQGGYGYTF
CDR3 DNA: TGTGCCAGCAGTGAACAGGGCGGCTATGGCTACACCTTC

V gene: TRBV7-9
clone size: few
D gene: -
J gene: TRBJ1-5
CDR3 protein: CASSGRGGRQPQHF
CDR3 DNA: TGTGCCAGCAGCGGTAGAGGGGGGCGGCAGCCCCAGCATTTT

V gene: TRBV5-1
clone size: few
D gene: -
J gene: TRBJ2-7
CDR3 protein: CASSLRGQGGSSYEQYF
CDR3 DNA: TGCGCCAGCAGCTTACGCGGACAGGGAGGGAGCTCCTACGAGCAGTACTTC

V gene: TRBV27
clone size: -
D gene: TRBD2
J gene: TRBJ2-1
CDR3 protein: CASTLSGRAKGSYNEQFF
CDR3 DNA: TGTGCCAGCACTTTGAGCGGGAGGGCTAAAGGTTCCTACAATGAGCAGTTCTTC

V gene: TRBV4-2
clone size: few
D gene: -
J gene: TRBJ1-2
CDR3 protein: CASSQGHRSDGYTF
CDR3 DNA: TGTGCCAGCAGCCAAGGGCACAGGTCGGATGGCTACACCTTC

V gene: TRBV29-1
clone size: -
D gene: -
J gene: TRBJ2-7
CDR3 protein: CSVEDKRAGEQYF
CDR3 DNA: TGCAGCGTTGAAGATAAGCGGGCAGGGGAGCAGTACTTC

V gene: TRBV12-3/TRBV12-4
clone size: -
D gene: -
J gene: TRBJ1-2
CDR3 protein: CASSPTGVTSRANYGYTF
CDR3 DNA: TGTGCCAGCAGCCCCACGGGTGTTACCTCCCGAGCTAACTATGGCTACACCTTC

V gene: TRBV6-5
clone size: few
D gene: -
J gene: TRBJ1-2
CDR3 protein: CASSYSDTGNYGYTF
CDR3 DNA: TGTGCCAGCAGTTACTCCGACACAGGGAACTATGGCTACACCTTC

V gene: TRBV5-5
clone size: few
D gene: -
J gene: TRBJ1-1
CDR3 protein: CASSLTAGMNTEAFF
CDR3 DNA: TGTGCCAGCAGCTTGACGGCCGGAATGAACACTGAAGCTTTCTTT

V gene: TRBV29-1
clone size: -
D gene: TRBD2
J gene: TRBJ2-1
CDR3 protein: CSVEISGGNNEQFF
CDR3 DNA: TGCAGCGTTGAAATTAGCGGGGGAAACAATGAGCAGTTCTTC

V gene: TRBV7-9
clone size: few
D gene: TRBD1
J gene: TRBJ2-2
CDR3 protein: CASRMWQGANTGELFF
CDR3 DNA: TGTGCCAGCAGGATGTGGCAGGGGGCTAACACCGGGGAGCTGTTTTTT

V gene: TRBV2
clone size: -
D gene: TRBD2
J gene: TRBJ2-1
CDR3 protein: CASSEASGSDEQFF
CDR3 DNA: TGTGCCAGCAGTGAGGCTAGCGGGAGCGATGAGCAGTTCTTC

V gene: TRBV7-8
clone size: -
D gene: TRBD2
J gene: TRBJ2-1
CDR3 protein: CASSVQPGTSGEQFF
CDR3 DNA: TGTGCCAGCAGCGTACAGCCCGGGACTAGTGGTGAGCAGTTCTTC

V gene: TRBV7-7
clone size: -
D gene: -
J gene: TRBJ2-2
CDR3 protein: CASRLSWNTGELFF
CDR3 DNA: TGTGCCAGCAGGCTCAGTTGGAACACCGGGGAGCTGTTTTTT

V gene: TRBV30
clone size: -
D gene: -
J gene: TRBJ1-1
CDR3 protein: CAWGLLGGTEAFF
CDR3 DNA: TGTGCCTGGGGTCTGTTAGGAGGCACTGAAGCTTTCTTT

V gene: TRBV4-1
clone size: -
D gene: TRBD2
J gene: TRBJ2-3
CDR3 protein: CASSPKNAGTRITDTQYF
CDR3 DNA: TGCGCCAGCAGCCCCAAGAACGCCGGGACTAGGATCACAGATACGCAGTATTTT

V gene: TRBV6-5
clone size: many
D gene: TRBD2
J gene: TRBJ2-7
CDR3 protein: CASKRASGSYEQYF
CDR3 DNA: TGTGCCAGTAAAAGGGCTAGCGGGAGTTACGAGCAGTACTTC

V gene: TRBV21-1
clone size: -
D gene: -
J gene: TRBJ2-1
CDR3 protein: CASSKRAPASSSYNEQFF
CDR3 DNA: TGTGCCAGCAGCAAAAGGGCCCCCGCTAGCAGCTCCTACAATGAGCAGTTCTTC

V gene: TRBV27
clone size: -
D gene: -
J gene: TRBJ2-5
CDR3 protein: CASSPFVLQETQYF
CDR3 DNA: TGTGCCAGCAGTCCATTCGTCTTACAAGAGACCCAGTACTTC

V gene: TRBV1
clone size: -
D gene: -
J gene: TRBJ2-4
CDR3 protein: CTSSQDRLAGAKNIQYF
CDR3 DNA: TGCACCAGCAGCCAAGATAGACTAGCGGGCGCCAAAAACATTCAGTACTTC

V gene: TRBV3-1
clone size: few
D gene: -
J gene: TRBJ1-1
CDR3 protein: CASSLGGKAFF
CDR3 DNA: TGTGCCAGCAGCCTGGGAGGGAAGGCTTTCTTT

V gene: TRBV29-1
clone size: few
D gene: TRBD1
J gene: TRBJ1-1
CDR3 protein: CSAAGTANTEAFF
CDR3 DNA: TGCAGCGCCGCCGGGACAGCGAACACTGAAGCTTTCTTT